The rows below give T cell receptor beta chains drawn from one sample of a study of OX40 agonist ivuxolimab in advanced cancers. Generated by immunoSEQ multiplex PCR, the TCRdb table keeps only in-frame clones and is missing some. Of tens of thousands of clones detected, roughly 87% appear once; the ten largest clones hold under 1.5%. The sequences come from CD4+ or CD8+ T cells sorted from blood, collected in a trial of the OX40 agonist ivuxolimab. These receptors originate from an adult with an advanced solid tumor such as melanoma, head and neck, liver or kidney cancer. Each CDR3 is given without its conserved first and last residue. Fields, in order: CDR3 protein, V gene.

CDR3aa: ASSRSSGDYEQY; v_gene: TRBV6-5
CDR3aa: ASRSAGGGNSPLH; v_gene: TRBV6-5
CDR3aa: ASSISGQGQGEKLF; v_gene: TRBV19
CDR3aa: ASSLVRLGAEQF; v_gene: TRBV7-2
CDR3aa: ASSFRPFDEQY; v_gene: TRBV7-2
CDR3aa: ASSRLAGGDEQY; v_gene: TRBV28
CDR3aa: ASSSDGRSGGYT; v_gene: TRBV7-9
CDR3aa: ASSLSFWVGQETQY; v_gene: TRBV13
CDR3aa: ASSLAVISGNTIY; v_gene: TRBV7-2
CDR3aa: ASSLVGGGYQETQY; v_gene: TRBV5-1
CDR3aa: AWALQGGTEAF; v_gene: TRBV30
CDR3aa: ASSPRDSEKLF; v_gene: TRBV19
CDR3aa: ASKKGEVGNTEAF; v_gene: TRBV10-1
CDR3aa: ASSIGHKETQY; v_gene: TRBV7-2
CDR3aa: ASSAWTGIHEQY; v_gene: TRBV6-5